Presented here are 16 T cell receptor beta chains from one specimen sequenced in a study of OX40 agonist ivuxolimab in advanced cancers. TCRdb keeps only in-frame clones here, not all; method: immunoSEQ multiplex PCR. The sample has 70,000 to 90,000 clones; 85% to 90% are singletons. Sample: CD4+ or CD8+ T cells sorted from blood, taken in a trial of the OX40 agonist ivuxolimab. The receptors stem from an adult with an advanced solid tumor such as melanoma, head and neck, liver or kidney cancer.

DNA of the CDR3: TGCGCCAGCAGCCTCTCCGGGACACTGTACCAAGAGACCCAGTACTTC. It is translated as CASSLSGTLYQETQYF. The rearrangement links TRBV5-1 to TRBJ2-5; weak D call: TRBD1 (6 bases). Germline lookup yields CDR1 SGHRS and CDR2 YFSETQ. CDR3 length equals 16 residues. V lost 4 bases and J lost 0, with 16 bases in between. Together with reference TRBV5-1 and TRBJ2-5, the CDR3 gives the full variable domain: KAGVTQTPRYLIKTRGQQVTLSCSPISGHRSVSWYQQTPGQGLQFLFEYFSETQRNKGNFPGRFSGRQFSNSRSEMNVSTLELGDSALYLCASSLSGTLYQETQYFGPGTRLLVL.

The V and J genes are TRBV5-4 and TRBJ2-5; the D is unclear. The germline V gene encodes CDR1 SGHNT and CDR2 YYREEE (reference sequence). Between the trimmed V and J ends, which lost 4 bases and 1 base, there was a span of 11 bases. The CDR3 spans 14 residues. CDR3 nucleotide sequence: TGTGCCAGCAGCCTCGGCGGCTCCCAAGAGACCCAGTACTTC. Translating it yields CASSLGGSQETQYF.

The V call is TRBV5-1, the J call TRBJ2-2; the D gene is possibly TRBD1 (6 bases). Germline V CDR1 and CDR2: SGHRS, YFSETQ. The CDR3 extends over 15 amino acids. Between the trimmed V and J ends, which lost 0 bases and 6 bases, there was a span of 12 bases. The DNA for the CDR3 is TGCGCCAGCAGCTTGGGTACAGGGAAACCCGGGGAGCTGTTTTTT. Translated, it gives CASSLGTGKPGELFF.

V usage is TRBV5-1 and J usage is TRBJ2-3; the match to TRBD2 covers 8 bases. The V gene end was trimmed by 0 bases and the J gene end by 1 base; junction bases not matched to a gene: 4. Germline V CDR1 and CDR2: SGHRS, YFSETQ. This CDR3 is 16 amino acids long. CDR3: CASSLVSSGGTDTQYF. The CDR3 DNA is TGCGCCAGCAGCTTGGTTAGTAGCGGGGGCACAGATACGCAGTATTTT.

The chain uses TRBV19 and TRBJ2-7; TRBD1 matches at 9 bases. V shed 10 bases and J 5 bases; nucleotides not matched to a gene: 12. The CDR3 covers 14 residues. Germline CDR1 and CDR2: LNHDA and SQIVND (reference sequence). The CDR3 spells CATRPPGQGHEQYF. CDR3 bases: TGTGCCACCCGCCCCCCGGGACAGGGACACGAGCAGTACTTC.

V usage is TRBV7-3 and J usage is TRBJ2-1, with TRBD2 identical over 15 bases. Germline CDR1 is SGHTA and CDR2 is FQGTGA. The CDR3 loop spans 16 amino acids. V trimming: 4 bases; J trimming: 9 bases; junction bases outside the gene matches: 7. The CDR3 DNA is TGTGCCAGCAGCTCATCGGGGACTAGCGGGAGGCGTGAGCAGTTCTTC. Its protein is CASSSSGTSGRREQFF.

The rearrangement links TRBV19 to TRBJ1-5, with no clear D. The length of the CDR3 is 13 residues. Trimming took off 3 bases at V and 4 bases at J, with 7 bases between the two ends. Germline loops: CDR1 LNHDA, CDR2 SQIVND (reference sequence). The CDR3 reads CASSIFPNQPQHF. CDR3 nucleotides: TGTGCCAGTAGTATTTTCCCAAATCAGCCCCAGCATTTT.

The chain uses TRBV4-2 and TRBJ2-1; 9 nucleotides line up with TRBD2. Germline CDR1 LGHNA, CDR2 YNFKEQ. The CDR3 totals 16 residues. With 0 bases clipped from V and 4 bases from J, the junction kept 4 bases outside the gene matches. CDR3 in amino acids: CASSQETSGAYNEQFF. The CDR3 nucleotides are TGTGCCAGCAGCCAAGAGACTAGCGGAGCTTACAATGAGCAGTTCTTC.

The chain employs TRBV5-4 and TRBJ2-5; the match to TRBD1 covers 7 bases. This CDR3 region has 12 residues. V shed 2 bases and J 10 bases; nucleotides not matched to a gene: 5. The germline V gene encodes CDR1 SGHNT and CDR2 YYREEE (reference sequence). The CDR3 sequence: CASSFAGGGQYF. As DNA, the CDR3 is TGTGCCAGCAGCTTTGCAGGGGGTGGCCAGTACTTC.

The genes are TRBV6-5 and TRBJ2-3, with D uncertain. Germline V gene lookup returns CDR1 MNHEY and CDR2 SVGAGI. This CDR3 has 14 amino acids. V was clipped by 5 bases and J by 0 bases, with 9 bases between them. The CDR3 region has the DNA TGTGCCAGCAGTGGCGGCCTCAGCACAGATACGCAGTATTTT. Translation gives CASSGGLSTDTQYF.

In this sample, this clone turned up once. CDR3 loop: CASSTFGTVNTEAFF. The CDR3 DNA follows: TGTGCCAGCTCAACCTTTGGGACAGTGAACACTGAAGCTTTCTTT. The chain links TRBV18 to TRBJ1-1; 7 nucleotides agree with TRBD1. Trimming cost V 5 bases and J 0 bases; bases outside gene matches: 6. The germline gives CDR1 KGHSH, CDR2 LQKENI. This CDR3 has 15 residues.

The chain links TRBV7-2 to TRBJ2-1; D may be TRBD1 (5 bases). Germline values: CDR1 SGHTA, CDR2 FQGNSA. The V and J ends lost 0 bases and 2 bases respectively, with 8 bases between them. The CDR3 consists of 15 residues. CDR3 sequence (DNA): TGTGCCAGCAGCTTAGCAGGGGTCCCCTACAATGAGCAGTTCTTC. Its protein product is CASSLAGVPYNEQFF.

The chain uses TRBV7-3 and TRBJ2-1; 10 bases are shared with TRBD1. The CDR3 has 14 amino acids. The V and J ends lost 5 bases and 9 bases, in that order; junction bases with no gene match: 7. Germline V CDR1 and CDR2: SGHTA, FQGTGA. CDR3 DNA sequence: TGTGCCAGCAGCCTCCGACAGGGGGCGGGTGAGCAGTTCTTC. Protein: CASSLRQGAGEQFF.

CDR3 sequence reads: CASSLSGQISYNEQFF. The CDR3 DNA is TGCGCCAGCAGCTTGTCGGGACAAATCTCCTACAATGAGCAGTTCTTC. This chain uses TRBV5-1 with TRBJ2-1; tentative D call: TRBD1 (6 bases). V lost 1 base and J 0 bases, leaving 11 bases between the germline ends. Germline loops: CDR1 SGHRS, CDR2 YFSETQ. The CDR3 totals 16 residues. The full variable domain, with the rest looked up from reference TRBV5-1 and TRBJ2-1, is KAGVTQTPRYLIKTRGQQVTLSCSPISGHRSVSWYQQTPGQGLQFLFEYFSETQRNKGNFPGRFSGRQFSNSRSEMNVSTLELGDSALYLCASSLSGQISYNEQFFGPGTRLTVL.

The chain joins TRBV5-8 to TRBJ2-2, with 7 bases fitting TRBD2. CDR3 length: 16 amino acids. The V and J ends lost 0 bases and 4 bases, in that order; junction bases with no gene match: 6. CDR1 and CDR2 from the germline V gene are SGHTS and YDEGEE. The CDR3 sequence is CASSLGRGGSTGELFF. CDR3 DNA sequence: TGTGCCAGCAGCTTGGGGCGGGGAGGGAGCACCGGGGAGCTGTTTTTT.

The rearrangement joins TRBV7-9 to TRBJ1-5; D remains ambiguous. Trimming pared 7 bases from V and 5 bases from J, leaving 12 bases between. The CDR3 has 13 amino acids. The germline CDR1 and CDR2 sequences are SEHNR and FQNEAQ (reference sequence). DNA for the CDR3: TGTGCCAGCAAGGTGGGCGCGGATCAGCCCCAGCATTTT. Encoded protein: CASKVGADQPQHF.